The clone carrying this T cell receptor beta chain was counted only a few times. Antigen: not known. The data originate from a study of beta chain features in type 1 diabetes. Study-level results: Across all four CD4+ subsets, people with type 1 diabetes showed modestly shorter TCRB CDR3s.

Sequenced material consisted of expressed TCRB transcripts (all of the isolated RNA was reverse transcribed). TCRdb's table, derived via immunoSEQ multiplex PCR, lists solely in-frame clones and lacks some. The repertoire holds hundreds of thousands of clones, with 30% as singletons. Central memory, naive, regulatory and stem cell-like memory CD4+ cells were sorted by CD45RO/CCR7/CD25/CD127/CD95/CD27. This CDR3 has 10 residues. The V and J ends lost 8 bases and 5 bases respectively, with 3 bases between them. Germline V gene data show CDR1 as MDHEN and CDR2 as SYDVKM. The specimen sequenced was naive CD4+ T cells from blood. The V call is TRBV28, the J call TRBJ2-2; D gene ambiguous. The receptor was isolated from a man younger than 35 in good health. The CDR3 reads CASGTGELFF. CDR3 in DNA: TGTGCCAGCGGGACCGGGGAGCTGTTTTTT.